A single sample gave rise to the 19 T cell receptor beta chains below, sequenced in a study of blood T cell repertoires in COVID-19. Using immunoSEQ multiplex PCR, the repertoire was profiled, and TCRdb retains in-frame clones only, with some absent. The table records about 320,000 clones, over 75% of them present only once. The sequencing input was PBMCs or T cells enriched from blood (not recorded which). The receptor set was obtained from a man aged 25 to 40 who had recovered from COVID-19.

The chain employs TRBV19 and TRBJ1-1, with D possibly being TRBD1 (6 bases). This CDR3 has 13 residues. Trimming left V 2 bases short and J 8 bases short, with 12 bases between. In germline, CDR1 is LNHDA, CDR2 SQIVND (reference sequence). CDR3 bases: TGTGCCAGTAGTATAATAGGGACATACGAAGCTTTCTTT. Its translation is CASSIIGTYEAFF.

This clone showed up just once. The CDR3 region is CASSLGAENTEAFF. The DNA of the CDR3 is TGTGCCAGCAGCCTGGGGGCGGAGAACACTGAAGCTTTCTTT. The chain combines TRBV9 with TRBJ1-1; tentative D call: TRBD1 (6 bases). CDR3 length: 14 amino acids. Trimming stripped 4 bases from V and 1 base from J, with 11 bases between. The germline gives CDR1 SGDLS, CDR2 YYNGEE.

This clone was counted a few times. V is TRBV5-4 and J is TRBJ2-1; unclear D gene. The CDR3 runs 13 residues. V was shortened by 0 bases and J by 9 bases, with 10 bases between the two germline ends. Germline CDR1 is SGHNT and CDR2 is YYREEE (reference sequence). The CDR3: CASSLAGVGEQFF. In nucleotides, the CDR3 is TGTGCCAGCAGCTTGGCGGGTGTAGGTGAGCAGTTCTTC.

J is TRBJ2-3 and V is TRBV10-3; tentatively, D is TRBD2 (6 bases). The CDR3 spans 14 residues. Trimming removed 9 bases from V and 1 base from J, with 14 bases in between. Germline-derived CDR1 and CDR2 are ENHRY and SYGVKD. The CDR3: CAILPGDGTDTQYF. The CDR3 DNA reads TGTGCCATTCTCCCGGGGGATGGCACAGATACGCAGTATTTT.

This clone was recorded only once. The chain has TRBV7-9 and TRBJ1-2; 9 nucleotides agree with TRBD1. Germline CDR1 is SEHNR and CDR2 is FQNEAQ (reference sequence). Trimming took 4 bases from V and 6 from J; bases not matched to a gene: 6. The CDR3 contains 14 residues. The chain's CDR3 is CASSSDRGRNGYTF. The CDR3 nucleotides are TGTGCCAGCAGCTCTGACAGGGGGAGGAATGGCTACACCTTC.

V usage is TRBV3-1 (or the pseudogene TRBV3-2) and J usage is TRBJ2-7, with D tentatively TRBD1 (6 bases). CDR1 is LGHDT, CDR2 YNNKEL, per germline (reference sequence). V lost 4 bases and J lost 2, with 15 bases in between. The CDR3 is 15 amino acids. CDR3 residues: CASSPLGEGAYEQYF. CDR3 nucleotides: TGTGCCAGCAGCCCCCTGGGCGAGGGGGCCTACGAGCAGTACTTC.

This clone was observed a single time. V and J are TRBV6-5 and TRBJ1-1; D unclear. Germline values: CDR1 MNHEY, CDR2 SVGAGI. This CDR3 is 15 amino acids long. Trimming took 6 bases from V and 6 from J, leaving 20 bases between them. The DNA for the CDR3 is TGTGCCAGCAGACAACTCCTACTAGGGTACGCTGAAGCTTTCTTT. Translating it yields CASRQLLLGYAEAFF.

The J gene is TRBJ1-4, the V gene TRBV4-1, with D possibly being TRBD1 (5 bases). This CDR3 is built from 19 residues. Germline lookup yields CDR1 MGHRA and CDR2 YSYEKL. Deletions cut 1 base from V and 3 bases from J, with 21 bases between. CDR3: CASSQAPQTRDSANEKLFF. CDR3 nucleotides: TGCGCCAGCAGCCAAGCTCCACAGACCAGGGACTCAGCTAATGAAAAACTGTTTTTT.

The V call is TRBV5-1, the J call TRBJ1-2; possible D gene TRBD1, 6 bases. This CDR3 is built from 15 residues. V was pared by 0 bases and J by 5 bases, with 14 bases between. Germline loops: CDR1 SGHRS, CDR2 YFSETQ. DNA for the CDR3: TGCGCCAGCAGCTTGGGGCAGGGGAGCTCTTATGGCTACACCTTC. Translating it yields CASSLGQGSSYGYTF.

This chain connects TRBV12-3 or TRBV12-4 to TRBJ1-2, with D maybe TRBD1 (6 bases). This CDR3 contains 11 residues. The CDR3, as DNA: TGTGCAACCAGGGGTGTCTATGGCTACACCTTC. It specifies CATRGVYGYTF.

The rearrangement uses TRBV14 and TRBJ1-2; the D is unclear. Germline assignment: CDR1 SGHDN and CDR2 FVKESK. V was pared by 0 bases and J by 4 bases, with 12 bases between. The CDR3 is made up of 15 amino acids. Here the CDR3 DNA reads TGTGCCAGCAGCCAAGAGGAGGTACACCCCTATGGCTACACCTTC. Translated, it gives CASSQEEVHPYGYTF.

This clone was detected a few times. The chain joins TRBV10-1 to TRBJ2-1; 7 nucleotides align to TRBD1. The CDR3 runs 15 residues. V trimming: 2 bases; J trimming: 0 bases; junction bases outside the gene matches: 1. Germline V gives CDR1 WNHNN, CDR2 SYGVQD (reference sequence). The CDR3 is CASSEGQDSYNEQFF. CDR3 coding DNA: TGCGCCAGCAGTGAGGGACAGGACTCCTACAATGAGCAGTTCTTC.

The CDR3 loop is CASNLDTRYTEAFF. DNA of the CDR3: TGTGCCAGTAATTTGGACACCCGATACACTGAAGCTTTCTTT. The J gene is TRBJ1-1, the V gene TRBV19; D might be TRBD1 (5 bases). The V end lost 7 bases, the J end lost 3 bases, and 15 bases lay between the germline ends. Per the germline V gene, CDR1 is LNHDA and CDR2 is SQIVND (reference sequence). The CDR3 consists of 14 residues.

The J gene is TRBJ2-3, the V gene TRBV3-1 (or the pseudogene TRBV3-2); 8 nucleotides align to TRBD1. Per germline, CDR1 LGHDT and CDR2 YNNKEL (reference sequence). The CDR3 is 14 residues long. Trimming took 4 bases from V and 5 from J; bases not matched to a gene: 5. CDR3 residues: CASSPRTGKDTQYF. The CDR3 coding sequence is TGTGCCAGCAGCCCCCGGACAGGGAAAGATACGCAGTATTTT.

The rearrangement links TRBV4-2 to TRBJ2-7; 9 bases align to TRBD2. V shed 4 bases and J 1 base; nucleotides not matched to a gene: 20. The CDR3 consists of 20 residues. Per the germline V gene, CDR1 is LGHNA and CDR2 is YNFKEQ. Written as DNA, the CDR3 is TGTGCCAGCAGCCTAAAGGTAATAGCGGGGGCCCAGGGGAGATCCTACGAGCAGTACTTC. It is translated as CASSLKVIAGAQGRSYEQYF.

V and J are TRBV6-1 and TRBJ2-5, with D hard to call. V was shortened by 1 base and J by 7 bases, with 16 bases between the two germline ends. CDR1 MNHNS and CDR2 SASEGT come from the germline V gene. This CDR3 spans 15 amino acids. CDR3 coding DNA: TGTGCCAGCAGTGAAGGGGCAGGCACCCATGGGACCCAGTACTTC. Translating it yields CASSEGAGTHGTQYF.

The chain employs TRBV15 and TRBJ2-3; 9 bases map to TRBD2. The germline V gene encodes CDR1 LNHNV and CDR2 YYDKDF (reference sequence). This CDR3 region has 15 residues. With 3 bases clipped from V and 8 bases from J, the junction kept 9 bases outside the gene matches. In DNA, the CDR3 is TGTGCCACCAGCAGTGGCCGGCGGGGGGGCCCTACGCAGTATTTT. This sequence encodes CATSSGRRGGPTQYF.

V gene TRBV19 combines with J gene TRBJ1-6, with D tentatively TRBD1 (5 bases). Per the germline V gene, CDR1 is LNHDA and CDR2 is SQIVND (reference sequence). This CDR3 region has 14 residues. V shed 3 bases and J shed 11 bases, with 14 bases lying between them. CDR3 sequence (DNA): TGTGCCAGTAGTATCTCAGGGAGGGAGCCACCCCTCCACTTT. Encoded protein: CASSISGREPPLHF.

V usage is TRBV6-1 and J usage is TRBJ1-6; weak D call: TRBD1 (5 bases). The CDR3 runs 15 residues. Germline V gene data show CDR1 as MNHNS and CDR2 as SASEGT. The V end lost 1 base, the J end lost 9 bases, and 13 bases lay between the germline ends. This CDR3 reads CASSEGGAGSSPLHF. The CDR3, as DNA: TGTGCCAGCAGTGAAGGTGGGGCAGGTAGTTCACCCCTCCACTTT.